The 10 T cell receptor beta chains presented below share a single source sample, sequenced in a study of neurological immune-mediated disorders (dated by TCRdb to the late 2010s). Receptors were amplified or captured by 5' RACE. The sequencer listed for this sample is Illumina HiSeq 2500. The public reads were run again by TCRdb, first through fastp at Q25 and then through MiXCR, and only productive beta chains were kept. Entries are consolidated by CDR3 protein sequence, retaining the most common genes and DNA. Recorded for this sample are tens of thousands of distinct CDR3 sequences; approximately 5.8% of them occurred a single time. The ten largest clones represent approximately 1.3% of the sample. Sequencing was performed on CD4+ T cells from blood. These receptor sequences come from a woman aged 18-35 years with multiple sclerosis.

The genes are TRBV28 and TRBJ1-6; D not resolved. This CDR3 contains 14 residues. The germline CDR1 and CDR2 sequences are MDHEN and SYDVKM. The V end lost 2 bases, the J end lost 9 bases, and 11 bases lay between the germline ends. The CDR3 coding sequence is TGTGCCAGCAGTTTACTTTCAGCTGCTTCACCCCTCCACTTT. Its protein product is CASSLLSAASPLHF.

Ten or more counts support this clonotype. The J gene is TRBJ2-7, the V gene TRBV20-1; D is unresolved. This CDR3 is 16 amino acids long. Per germline, CDR1 DFQATT and CDR2 SNEGSKA (reference sequence). V shed 0 bases and J shed 1 base, with 16 bases lying between them. CDR3 residues: CSARDNMQFASYEQYF. The CDR3, as DNA: TGCAGTGCTAGAGATAATATGCAGTTTGCATCCTACGAGCAGTACTTC.

This clonotype was counted ten times or more. The J gene is TRBJ2-5, the V gene TRBV9; 11 bases fit TRBD2. With V trimmed by 4 bases and J by 4 bases, 6 bases remained unmatched. The length of the CDR3 is 15 residues. The germline V gene has CDR1 SGDLS and CDR2 YYNGEE. The CDR3 coding sequence is TGTGCCAGCAGCTCCACTAGCGGGAGAGGAGAGACCCAGTACTTC. Protein sequence: CASSSTSGRGETQYF.

This clonotype was seen ten or more times. The gene calls are TRBV27 and TRBJ1-1; no clear D gene. There are 13 residues in the CDR3. Trimming stripped 2 bases from V and 0 bases from J, with 4 bases between. Germline V gene lookup returns CDR1 MNHEY and CDR2 SMNVEV (reference sequence). The CDR3 DNA sequence: TGTGCCAGCAGTTTAATCCTGAACACTGAAGCTTTCTTT. It encodes CASSLILNTEAFF.

This clonotype was seen at least ten times. The chain recombines TRBV6-2 or TRBV6-3 with TRBJ2-7; D is unclear. V shed 7 bases and J shed 3 bases, with 19 bases lying between them. The CDR3 extends over 15 amino acids. Germline loops: CDR1 MNHEY, CDR2 SVGEGT. CDR3 nucleotides: TGTGCCAGCATTTCGGGTGAGGTAGGAGTCTACGAGCAGTACGTC. Amino acid sequence: CASISGEVGVYEQYV.

This clonotype was seen many times. J is TRBJ2-3 and V is TRBV7-2; possibly TRBD2 for D (5 bases). The CDR3 is 13 residues long. Trimming took 4 bases from V and 7 from J, leaving 12 bases between them. In germline, CDR1 is SGHTA, CDR2 FQGNSA. This CDR3 reads CASSSRRENTQYF. The CDR3 DNA reads as TGTGCCAGCAGCTCAAGACGGGAAAATACGCAGTATTTT.

This clonotype has a count of ten or more. Written as DNA, the CDR3 is TGCAGTACGGGCAGGGTTAATCAGCCCCAGCATTTT. Translated: CSTGRVNQPQHF. The rearrangement uses TRBV20-1 and TRBJ1-5, with a weak D call TRBD1 (5 bases). This CDR3 region has 12 residues. Germline V gene sequence: CDR1 DFQATT, CDR2 SNEGSKA (reference sequence). V was pared by 8 bases and J by 4 bases, with 12 bases between.

In this sample, this clonotype turned up many times. The J gene is TRBJ2-1, the V gene TRBV5-5; 9 bases agree with TRBD2. Per germline, CDR1 SGHKS and CDR2 YYEKEE (reference sequence). V lost 5 bases and J lost 1; bases outside the gene matches: 4. The CDR3 has 15 residues. The CDR3 reads CASSLGLASYNEQFF. The CDR3 nucleotides read TGTGCCAGCAGTTTAGGACTAGCGTCCTACAATGAGCAGTTCTTC.

This clonotype was counted at least ten times. The chain has TRBV20-1 and TRBJ2-1; tentatively, D is TRBD1 (6 bases). Germline lookup yields CDR1 DFQATT and CDR2 SNEGSKA (reference sequence). V was trimmed by 6 bases and J by 9 bases, leaving 12 bases between them. This CDR3 is built from 11 residues. Written as DNA, the CDR3 is TGCAGTGCCGGAACAGGGTTTGAGCAGTTCTTC. Encoded protein: CSAGTGFEQFF.

This clonotype was picked up many times. CDR3 sequence (DNA): TGTGCCAGCAGTTACGACAGGGGGGGCGAGCAGTACTTC. Translated: CASSYDRGGEQYF. This chain uses TRBV6-5 with TRBJ2-7; 9 bases match TRBD1. CDR1 is MNHEY, CDR2 SVGAGI, per germline. This CDR3 has 13 amino acids. V trimming: 2 bases; J trimming: 6 bases; junction bases outside the gene matches: 2.